Each of the 20 T cell receptor beta chains below was sequenced from the same sample in a study of control samples from healthy donors and cancer patients. This table comes from immunoSEQ multiplex PCR, and its TCRdb copy is limited to in-frame clones, with some not included. The data contain about 140,000 clones, 75% to 95% of them seen just once; the ten biggest clones take up 3% to 4%. What was sequenced was blood. Every receptor here comes from a man aged 30 to 45 in good health.

The chain uses TRBV15 and TRBJ1-6; possibly TRBD1 for D (6 bases). CDR3 length: 15 residues. Germline assignment: CDR1 LNHNV and CDR2 YYDKDF (reference sequence). Trimming shortened V by 5 bases and J by 4 bases, and 12 bases separated the two germline ends. This CDR3 is CATSGRTEYNSPLHF. The CDR3 DNA reads as TGTGCCACCAGCGGCCGGACAGAATATAATTCACCCCTCCACTTT.

V gene TRBV7-9 combines with J gene TRBJ1-2; D gene uncertain. V was pared by 2 bases and J by 2 bases, with 6 bases between. Per the germline V gene, CDR1 is SEHNR and CDR2 is FQNEAQ (reference sequence). The CDR3 runs 13 residues. CDR3 residues: CASSLRQNYGYTF. CDR3 bases: TGTGCCAGCAGCTTAAGGCAGAACTATGGCTACACCTTC.

The CDR3 DNA is TGTGCCAGCAGTGAAATCACAGTGGACTACACCTTC. Amino acid sequence: CASSEITVDYTF. The chain carries TRBV2 and TRBJ1-2; the D is unclear. This CDR3 is 12 amino acids long. Trimming cost V 2 bases and J 10 bases, with 11 bases left between them. Germline-derived CDR1 and CDR2 are SNHLY and FYNNEI.

V usage is TRBV5-1 and J usage is TRBJ2-3; 12 nucleotides line up with TRBD2. V lost 4 bases, J lost 1 base, and 4 bases stayed unmatched. Germline CDR1 reads SGHRS; CDR2 reads YFSETQ. The CDR3 sequence is 16 residues long. CDR3 region: CASSARTSGGTDTQYF. The CDR3 coding sequence is TGCGCCAGCAGCGCCCGGACTAGCGGGGGCACAGATACGCAGTATTTT.

V is TRBV24-1 and J is TRBJ2-1; 8 bases line up with TRBD1. With V trimmed by 6 bases and J by 10 bases, 7 bases remained unmatched. CDR3 size: 13 residues. Germline CDR1 is KGHDR and CDR2 is SFDVKD. Here the CDR3 reads CATSSSGGGEQFF. The DNA of the CDR3 is TGTGCCACCAGTAGCTCAGGGGGCGGGGAGCAGTTCTTC.

This clone was seen once. The chain employs TRBV3-1 (or the pseudogene TRBV3-2) and TRBJ1-1, with 8 nucleotides matching TRBD1. CDR1 is LGHDT and CDR2 is YNNKEL in the germline V gene (reference sequence). V was clipped by 2 bases and J by 5 bases; unmatched bases: 4. The CDR3 is made up of 14 amino acids. Here the CDR3 reads CASSQQGARTEAFF. CDR3 coding DNA: TGTGCCAGCAGCCAACAGGGGGCTCGTACTGAAGCTTTCTTT.

The CDR3 is CASSLSYEGSSPLHF. As DNA, the CDR3 is TGTGCCAGCAGTTTATCGTATGAGGGCAGTTCACCCCTCCACTTT. The rearrangement joins TRBV27 to TRBJ1-6; no definite D call. The CDR3 has 15 residues. Germline loops: CDR1 MNHEY, CDR2 SMNVEV (reference sequence). V was clipped by 0 bases and J by 9 bases, with 12 bases between them.

J is TRBJ2-3 and V is TRBV5-6; tentatively, D is TRBD2 (6 bases). From germline, CDR1 is SGHDT and CDR2 YYEEEE. V gave up 0 bases and J gave up 3 bases, with 17 bases separating them. The CDR3 is made up of 17 amino acids. CDR3 residues: CASSLGLGIAATDTQYF. The CDR3 bases are TGTGCCAGCAGCTTGGGCTTAGGGATAGCGGCGACAGATACGCAGTATTTT.

The V call is TRBV21-1, the J call TRBJ1-6; the D call TRBD1 from the table was never checked on the DNA. TRBV21-1 is termed a pseudogene. The CDR3 length is 16 residues. The CDR3 DNA is TGTGCCAGCAGCCAAGTCGGGACAGGGCATAGTTCACCCCTCCACTTT. Its translation: CASSQVGTGHSSPLHF.

This chain links TRBV7-3 with TRBJ2-6; TRBD1 matches 12 bases. The CDR3 length is 21 residues. With 6 bases clipped from V and 0 bases from J, the junction kept 15 bases outside the gene matches. Germline V gene lookup returns CDR1 SGHTA and CDR2 FQGTGA. The CDR3 sequence: CASRPTTGTGGFSSGANVLTF. CDR3 sequence (DNA): TGTGCCAGCAGGCCGACCACCGGGACAGGGGGCTTTAGCTCTGGGGCCAACGTCCTGACTTTC.

The sample holds one count of this clone. V and J are TRBV6-6 and TRBJ2-7, with 9 positions matching TRBD2. Germline V CDR1 and CDR2: MNHNY, SVGAGI (reference sequence). This CDR3 has 14 amino acids. V was clipped by 2 bases and J by 9 bases; unmatched bases: 8. DNA for the CDR3: TGTGCCAGCAGTTACCTTGCGGGGGGGTTAGGGCAGTACTTC. It specifies CASSYLAGGLGQYF.

This clone was counted a few times. The rearrangement joins TRBV5-1 to TRBJ2-1; 11 bases map to TRBD1. The junction had 8 bases not matched to a gene; V was cut back by 2 bases and J by 10 bases. The CDR3 is 15 amino acids. Germline V gives CDR1 SGHRS, CDR2 YFSETQ. The CDR3 reads CASSFRTGGVREQFF. Written as DNA, the CDR3 is TGCGCCAGCAGCTTTAGGACAGGGGGCGTCAGGGAGCAGTTCTTC.

The rearrangement uses TRBV21-1 and TRBJ1-3; the table's TRBD1 call for D was not verified on the DNA. TRBV21-1 counts as a pseudogene. The CDR3 is 15 residues long. The CDR3 nucleotides read TGTGCCAGCATGTACCAGGGTTACTCTGGAAACACCATATATTTT. The encoded protein is CASMYQGYSGNTIYF.

The J gene is TRBJ1-2, the V gene TRBV5-1, with D uncertain. The CDR3 is 14 amino acids. Per germline, CDR1 SGHRS and CDR2 YFSETQ. V dropped 4 bases and J dropped 4 bases, with 14 bases sitting between them. As DNA, the CDR3 is TGCGCCAGCAGCCCGACAACAGAGACCTATGGCTACACCTTC. Translation: CASSPTTETYGYTF.

With regard to this clone: This sample also contains other DNA sequences that code for the same CDR3. The J gene is TRBJ2-3, the V gene TRBV9; 7 nucleotides agree with TRBD2. Germline V gene lookup returns CDR1 SGDLS and CDR2 YYNGEE. V lost 0 bases to trimming and J lost 1 base; unmatched junction nucleotides: 2. The CDR3 extends over 15 amino acids. This chain's CDR3 is CASSVVSGGTDTQYF. The CDR3 coding sequence is TGTGCCAGCAGCGTAGTCAGCGGGGGCACAGATACGCAGTATTTT.

The rearrangement joins TRBV7-2 to TRBJ2-3; D is unresolved. Deletions cut 1 base from V and 2 bases from J, with 4 bases between. CDR1 is SGHTA and CDR2 is FQGNSA in the germline V gene. The CDR3 has 13 amino acids. CDR3 loop: CASSLVFTDTQYF. As DNA, the CDR3 is TGTGCCAGCAGCTTAGTTTTCACAGATACGCAGTATTTT. The full variable domain, its missing parts supplied by reference TRBV7-2 and TRBJ2-3, is GAGVSQSPSNKVTEKGKDVELRCDPISGHTALYWYRQSLGQGLEFLIYFQGNSAPDKSGLPSDRFSAERTGGSVSTLTIQRTQQEDSAVYLCASSLVFTDTQYFGPGTRLTVL.

This chain's CDR3 is CASSVAGEPDEQYF. The CDR3 DNA reads TGTGCCAGCAGCGTAGCTGGGGAGCCCGACGAGCAGTACTTC. This chain uses TRBV9 with TRBJ2-7; a possible D gene is TRBD2 (5 bases). Trimming removed 0 bases from V and 5 bases from J, with 12 bases in between. This CDR3 is 14 amino acids long. Germline CDR1 reads SGDLS; CDR2 reads YYNGEE.

The chain couples TRBV27 to TRBJ1-4; the D gene is possibly TRBD1 (6 bases). The CDR3 totals 16 residues. Per germline, CDR1 MNHEY and CDR2 SMNVEV (reference sequence). Trimming pared 5 bases from V and 1 base from J, leaving 14 bases between. The CDR3 nucleotides read TGTGCCAGCAGTGCTGGGGGGCTGGTAACTAATGAAAAACTGTTTTTT. This translates into CASSAGGLVTNEKLFF.

The genes are TRBV2 and TRBJ2-2; 9 bases are a match to TRBD1. Looked up from germline, CDR1 is SNHLY and CDR2 is FYNNEI. V was clipped by 1 base and J by 5 bases; unmatched bases: 5. The CDR3 contains 16 residues. CDR3: CASSEDRTGVTGELFF. The CDR3 DNA sequence: TGTGCCAGCAGTGAAGACAGGACAGGGGTGACCGGGGAGCTGTTTTTT.

The J gene is TRBJ1-1, the V gene TRBV30; D unclear. Germline lookup yields CDR1 GTSNPN and CDR2 SVGIG (reference sequence). The CDR3 has 13 amino acids. The V end was cut by 4 bases, the J end by 3 bases, with 12 bases between. CDR3 nucleotide sequence: TGTGCCTGGAAGCAAGGGATTTACACTGAAGCTTTCTTT. Protein sequence: CAWKQGIYTEAFF.